This T cell receptor (beta chain) originates from a study of blood T cells in healthy people across ages (dated by TCRdb to the mid-2010s). Notes on the research overall: In model experiments, template switching captured about one uniquely barcoded TCR beta cDNA molecule for every two T cells. Using deep sequencing normalized with unique cDNA molecular identifiers, the study measured how TCR beta repertoire diversity changes with age. The donors were divided into four age groups: young (average around 17 years), middle-aged (approximately 42), aged (under 70) and long-lived (82). For two donors (one aged 18 to 30 and one aged 80 or older), the study analyzed two additional independent replicas of 1 million unique cDNA reads from the same blood draw.

Notes on this clonotype: Its target antigen remains unknown. The record has no base qualities; no much larger clone is one base away.

V and J lose 2 bases and 1 base, and a span of 5 bases separates them. The CDR3, cysteine through phenylalanine, is 13 amino acids long. Only CDR3 DNA is held: 39 bases, read in frame from base 1. CDR1 and CDR2 were assigned from the germline V gene as MNHNS and SASEGT. Beyond this particular receptor, the publication reports: Total diversity estimates from one million sequenced T cells were considered lower bounds and underestimates. Donor CMV infection status was unknown, potentially confounding age-related changes in expanded clonotypes. Bulk unsorted PBMC profiling prevented conclusive comparison of naive and antigen-experienced compartments. Observed TCR beta diversity per million T cells fell roughly linearly with age, and a significant reduction was already apparent by age about 36. There was a strong correlation between observed TCR beta diversity and the percentage of naive T cells measured by flow cytometry. Compared with the aged group, more naive CD4+ T cells, fewer expanded clones and increased TCR diversity were shown by the long-lived group, suggesting age selection.

The roughly 39 donors, aged roughly 6 to 95 years, were systemically healthy Caucasian individuals from Russia. Roughly 9.5 milliliters of peripheral blood were drawn from each donor into EDTA-treated Vacutainer tubes. Ficoll-Paque density-gradient centrifugation was used to isolate PBMCs, with at least 6.5 million per sample. Total RNA was extracted from PBMCs with Trizol reagent, with at least 6 micrograms obtained per sample. For every donor, flow cytometry on a PBMC aliquot measured the percentage of naive CD45RAhigh/CD27high T cells. The library was produced with 5' RACE. The instrument was an Illumina HiSeq 2500. The second PCR ran for roughly 7 to 12 cycles and used a J-beta primer mix along with a sample-barcoded 5' primer. A unique molecular identifier was introduced onto each TCR beta cDNA molecule by a template-switch 5' adaptor carrying 12 random nucleotides. Each sample yielded at least 2.5 million CDR3-containing paired-end reads. First-strand cDNA was synthesized from all RNA with the Mint cDNA synthesis kit, primed by a TRBC-specific oligonucleotide. All cDNA was treated with uracil-DNA glycosylase and then went through a first 18-cycle PCR with the universal primers M1SS and BC2_uni_R. The paper's data handling went like this. Normalization of each sample was performed by random selection of 1 million high-quality reads, each carrying a distinct molecular identifier. Reads sharing molecular identifiers were discarded rather than binned into consensus sequences. MiTCR, set to a Q25 quality threshold and the strictest error-elimination algorithm, was used for CDR3 identification, clonotype clustering and error correction. A nonparametric unseen species model with Euler transformation was used to estimate lower-bound total TCR beta diversity. TCRdb trimmed public reads at Q25 via fastp, called clones via MiXCR and kept in-frame beta chains. Under each unique CDR3 protein, matching rows form one entry showing the most common genes and DNA. These V and J calls rely on TCRdb rather than the paper's analysis. In all, the sample holds about 540,000 distinct CDR3 sequences, and approximately 25% of those were seen once. Approximately 10% of the sample is taken by the ten largest.

These same data were also listed under a study on T cells of mothers and their children. The second study, in turn, reports: Donors were nine systemically healthy Caucasian individuals: three mothers and their six children. cDNA synthesis consumed the entire amount of extracted RNA, loaded at around 1.4 ug RNA in each 15 ul reaction. In the second PCR, sample barcodes and 2-4 random nucleotides were introduced via the M1S primer. More than 9 million TCR beta CDR3 reads were obtained from each mother, and approximately 3 million reads were obtained from each child. TCR recombination output is similarly shaped by thymic selection in related and unrelated pairs, with a minor effect exerted by inherited differences. Normalized repertoire overlap was always found to be slightly, but never significantly, higher in related mother-child pairs than in unrelated mother-child pairs. Persistent microchimeric T cell clones were not detected, at a sensitivity of 85 to 100 clones per million clonotypes. Deep NGS was used in the study to compare the TCR beta repertoires of mothers and children and to look for features that separate related mother-child pairs from unrelated individuals. The mean age was roughly 44 +/- 4 years for the mothers and approximately 11 +/- 4 years for the children. Libraries were sequenced on Illumina HiSeq 2000 with 100+100 nt paired-end reads after adapter ligation with NEBNext reagents. To prevent cross-contamination, the mother and child libraries were prepared one month apart and sequenced in separate runs. For each donor, somewhere between roughly 450,000 and 2,200,000 distinct TCR beta clonotypes were identified. Naive TCR beta clonotypes were estimated from low-frequency clonotypes matched to each donor's FACS-determined naive share, without sorting.

The sample was blood. The receptor's source is a boy aged 5-17 years in good health. Rearrangement joined TRBV6-1 to TRBJ1-2, with no reliable assignment of the D segment. At the DNA level, the sequence is TGTGCCAGCAGTGAAAACAGTAACTATGGCTACACCTTC. This is translated as CASSENSNYGYTF.